The present entry profiles one T cell receptor beta chain with its context. The sample comes from a study of blood T cell repertoires in COVID-19. On the study more broadly: Collection of acute and convalescent COVID-19 samples took place in the United States, Italy and Spain. Sample material is recorded as cDNA or gDNA derived from T cells, B-cell-depleted T cells, or PBMCs.

Measured with immunoSEQ multiplex PCR; TCRdb has only the in-frame clones, and not every one. The sample consists of around 270,000 clones, approximately 91% of them appearing once. The CDR3 is 16 amino acids. CDR1 is SGHRS and CDR2 is YFSETQ in the germline V gene. V shed 0 bases and J 7 bases; nucleotides not matched to a gene: 7. The J gene is TRBJ1-2, the V gene TRBV5-1; TRBD1 agrees at 12 bases. The receptor's source is a person aged 18 to 30 with COVID-19, enrolled during active disease. The sequencing input was peripheral blood. Written as DNA, the CDR3 is TGCGCCAGCAGCTTGGACCCGGGACAGGGGGCGTCTGGCTACACCTTC. This sequence encodes CASSLDPGQGASGYTF.